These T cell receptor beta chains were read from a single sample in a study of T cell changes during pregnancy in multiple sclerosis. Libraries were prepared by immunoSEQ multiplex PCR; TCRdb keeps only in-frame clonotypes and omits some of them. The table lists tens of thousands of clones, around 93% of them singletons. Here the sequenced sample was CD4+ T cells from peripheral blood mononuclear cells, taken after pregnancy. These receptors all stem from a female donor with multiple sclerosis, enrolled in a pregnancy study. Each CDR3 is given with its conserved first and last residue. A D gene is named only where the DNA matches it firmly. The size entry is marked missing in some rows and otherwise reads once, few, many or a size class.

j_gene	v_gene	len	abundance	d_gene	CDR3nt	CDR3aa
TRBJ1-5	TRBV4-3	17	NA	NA	TGCGCCAGCAGCCAAGGACTGATCCCTGGTGGCAATCAGCCCCAGCATTTT	CASSQGLIPGGNQPQHF
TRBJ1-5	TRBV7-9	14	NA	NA	TGTGCCAGCAGCCGTCAGGGAAGTAATCAGCCCCAGCATTTT	CASSRQGSNQPQHF
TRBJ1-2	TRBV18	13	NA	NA	TGTGCCAGCTCACCAGAGGGAGACTATGGCTACACCTTC	CASSPEGDYGYTF
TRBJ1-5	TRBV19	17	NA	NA	TGTGCCAGTAGTTCCTTAACCGGGACACCGAGCAATCAGCCCCAGCATTTT	CASSSLTGTPSNQPQHF
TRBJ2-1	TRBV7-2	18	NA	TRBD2	TGTGCCAGCAGCTTAGTAACGCGCGGGAGTTACTCCTACAATGAGCAGTTCTTC	CASSLVTRGSYSYNEQFF
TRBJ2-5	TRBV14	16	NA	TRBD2	TGTGCCAGCAGCCCGGCTAGCGGGAGGGCCCGGGAGACCCAGTACTTC	CASSPASGRARETQYF
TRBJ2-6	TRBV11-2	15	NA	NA	TGTGCCAGCAGCCCCGTTTACTCTGGGGCCAACGTCCTGACTTTC	CASSPVYSGANVLTF
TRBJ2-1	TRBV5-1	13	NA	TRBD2	TGCGCCAGCAGCTTAGCCGCGGGGGGTGAGCAGTTCTTC	CASSLAAGGEQFF
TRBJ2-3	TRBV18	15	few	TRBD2	TGTGCCAGCTCACCCGGGGGGGGGCTCACAGATACGCAGTATTTT	CASSPGGGLTDTQYF
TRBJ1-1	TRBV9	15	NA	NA	TGTGCCAGCAGCGCCCACCCGGGACAATCCACTGAAGCTTTCTTT	CASSAHPGQSTEAFF
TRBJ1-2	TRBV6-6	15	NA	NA	TGTGCCAGCAGTCCCCAAGGGGCCCAGGGCTATGGCTACACCTTC	CASSPQGAQGYGYTF
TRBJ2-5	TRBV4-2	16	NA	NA	TGTGCCAGCAGCCCTTTCAAGAGCCAGGGAGGAGAGACCCAGTACTTC	CASSPFKSQGGETQYF
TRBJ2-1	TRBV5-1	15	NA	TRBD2	TGCGCCAGCAGCGCAGCGGGAGGATCCTACAATGAGCAGTTCTTC	CASSAAGGSYNEQFF
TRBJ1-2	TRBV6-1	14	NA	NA	TGTGCCAGCAGATACCGGCCAGAGGACTATGGCTACACCTTC	CASRYRPEDYGYTF
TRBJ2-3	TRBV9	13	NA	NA	TGTGCCAGCAGCGTCCAGGGGGGAGATACGCAGTATTTT	CASSVQGGDTQYF
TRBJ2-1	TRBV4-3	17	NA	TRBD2	TGCGCCAGCAGCCGACAAAGCGGGAGCAACTCCTACAATGAGCAGTTCTTC	CASSRQSGSNSYNEQFF